This paragraph reports one T cell receptor beta chain. This CDR3 comprises 14 residues. The ends were cut back, 5 bases at V and 5 bases at J, with 15 bases in the middle. Germline V gene sequence: CDR1 MNHEY, CDR2 SVGAGI. The record originates from a study of cytomegalovirus exposure and HLA in healthy donors. A multiplex PCR was run with 60 Vbeta primers and 13 Jbeta primers. The assay was immunoSEQ multiplex PCR, and TCRdb's table has in-frame clones only and misses some. The sample has 35,000 to 45,000 clones, and its top ten clones hold around 10%. Sequenced sample: PBMCs. V usage is TRBV6-5 and J usage is TRBJ1-2; TRBD1 might be the D (5 bases). The TCR comes from a man aged 40-55 years in good health and CMV-seropositive. CDR3 sequence reads: CASSGTKGVYGYTF. CDR3 DNA: TGTGCCAGCAGTGGGACTAAAGGGGTTTATGGCTACACCTTC.